A selection of T cell receptor beta chains follows, all from one sample in a study of long-term antiretroviral therapy in people with HIV. The protocol was immunoSEQ multiplex PCR, while the TCRdb copy is restricted to in-frame clones and leaves out a portion. The sample lists some 23,000 clones; around four fifths were seen once. The specimen comprised unsorted PBMCs, sampled 1.1 years before starting antiretroviral therapy. Receptors originate from a woman aged 40 to 50 with HIV. Both conserved end residues are part of each CDR3. Fields, in order: CDR3 protein, CDR3 DNA, clone size, D gene, V gene, J gene. A D gene is named only where the DNA matches it firmly. Clone size is stated in some rows and not others, as once, few, many or a class when expanded.

cdr3_aa: CASSSIQGVREQYF; cdr3_nt: TGTGCCAGCAGCTCGATACAGGGAGTTCGGGAGCAGTACTTC; clone_size: .; d_call: .; v_call: TRBV4-2; j_call: TRBJ2-7
cdr3_aa: CASSLQGDYGYTF; cdr3_nt: TGTGCCAGCAGTCTCCAGGGGGACTATGGCTACACCTTC; clone_size: once; d_call: TRBD1; v_call: TRBV27; j_call: TRBJ1-2
cdr3_aa: CASSIGPADRQETQYF; cdr3_nt: TGTGCCAGTAGTATAGGACCTGCTGACAGGCAAGAGACCCAGTACTTC; clone_size: .; d_call: .; v_call: TRBV19; j_call: TRBJ2-5
cdr3_aa: CASSEWTSGVTDTQYF; cdr3_nt: TGTGCCAGCAGTGAATGGACTAGCGGGGTAACAGATACGCAGTATTTT; clone_size: .; d_call: TRBD2; v_call: TRBV6-1; j_call: TRBJ2-3
cdr3_aa: CASSEVEILYAEAFF; cdr3_nt: TGTGCCAGCAGTGAAGTGGAGATACTCTACGCTGAAGCTTTCTTT; clone_size: .; d_call: .; v_call: TRBV6-1; j_call: TRBJ1-1
cdr3_aa: CASSYRGTVRTTEAFF; cdr3_nt: TGTGCCAGCAGTTACCGGGGGACAGTTAGAACAACTGAAGCTTTCTTT; clone_size: .; d_call: TRBD1; v_call: TRBV6-5; j_call: TRBJ1-1
cdr3_aa: CASSLTSSNTGELFF; cdr3_nt: TGTGCCAGCAGCCTCACTAGTTCCAACACCGGGGAGCTGTTTTTT; clone_size: .; d_call: .; v_call: TRBV2; j_call: TRBJ2-2
cdr3_aa: CASSITGGVKTQYF; cdr3_nt: TGTGCCAGTAGTATCACAGGGGGCGTAAAGACCCAGTACTTC; clone_size: .; d_call: TRBD1; v_call: TRBV19; j_call: TRBJ2-5
cdr3_aa: CASRQGAGEQYF; cdr3_nt: TGTGCCAGCAGACAGGGGGCGGGGGAGCAGTACTTC; clone_size: .; d_call: TRBD1; v_call: TRBV2; j_call: TRBJ2-7
cdr3_aa: CASSIGGHYNEQFF; cdr3_nt: TGTGCCAGTAGTATTGGCGGGCACTACAATGAGCAGTTCTTC; clone_size: .; d_call: .; v_call: TRBV19; j_call: TRBJ2-1
cdr3_aa: CASYERGSYNEQFF; cdr3_nt: TGTGCCTCCTACGAGAGGGGGTCCTACAATGAGCAGTTCTTC; clone_size: once; d_call: .; v_call: TRBV30; j_call: TRBJ2-1
cdr3_aa: CASSQGLAGARGETQYF; cdr3_nt: TGTGCCAGCAGCCAAGGACTAGCGGGTGCCCGGGGGGAGACCCAGTACTTC; clone_size: few; d_call: TRBD2; v_call: TRBV14; j_call: TRBJ2-5
cdr3_aa: CASSLPGLAGLKDAYEQYF; cdr3_nt: TGCGCCAGCAGCTTACCGGGACTAGCGGGCCTGAAAGATGCCTACGAGCAGTACTTC; clone_size: few; d_call: TRBD2; v_call: TRBV5-1; j_call: TRBJ2-7
cdr3_aa: CAPRGTGGNYGYTF; cdr3_nt: TGTGCCCCGAGGGGGACAGGGGGTAACTATGGCTACACCTTC; clone_size: once; d_call: .; v_call: TRBV21-1; j_call: TRBJ1-2
cdr3_aa: CASSELASSSYNEQFF; cdr3_nt: TGTGCCAGCAGTGAGCTAGCTTCGAGCTCCTACAATGAGCAGTTCTTC; clone_size: .; d_call: .; v_call: TRBV6-1; j_call: TRBJ2-1
cdr3_aa: CASSQAGNTIYF; cdr3_nt: TGTGCCAGCAGCCAGGCTGGAAACACCATATATTTT; clone_size: .; d_call: .; v_call: TRBV7-8; j_call: TRBJ1-3
cdr3_aa: CASSQDRRADF; cdr3_nt: TGTGCCAGCAGTCAAGACCGGAGAGCGGACTTC; clone_size: .; d_call: .; v_call: TRBV6-1; j_call: TRBJ2-7
cdr3_aa: CASSLAPGLVETQYF; cdr3_nt: TGCGCCAGCAGCTTGGCACCGGGGTTGGTGGAGACCCAGTACTTC; clone_size: .; d_call: .; v_call: TRBV5-1; j_call: TRBJ2-5
cdr3_aa: CASSLAGGDLGEQYF; cdr3_nt: TGCGCCAGCAGCCTAGCGGGAGGGGATCTAGGGGAGCAGTACTTC; clone_size: .; d_call: TRBD2; v_call: TRBV5-1; j_call: TRBJ2-7
cdr3_aa: CASSTGRDTQYF; cdr3_nt: TGTGCCAGTAGTACCGGGCGGGATACGCAGTATTTT; clone_size: .; d_call: .; v_call: TRBV19; j_call: TRBJ2-3
cdr3_aa: CASSPRTGDPYEQYF; cdr3_nt: TGTGCCAGCAGCCCCCGGACAGGGGACCCCTACGAGCAGTACTTC; clone_size: .; d_call: TRBD1; v_call: TRBV11-3; j_call: TRBJ2-7
cdr3_aa: CASSEIGGLLVYGYTF; cdr3_nt: TGTGCCAGCAGTGAAATTGGTGGGTTACTGGTCTATGGCTACACCTTC; clone_size: .; d_call: .; v_call: TRBV2; j_call: TRBJ1-2
cdr3_aa: CASSLEPGAHTFF; cdr3_nt: TGTGCCAGCAGCTTAGAACCAGGGGCGCATACGTTCTTC; clone_size: .; d_call: .; v_call: TRBV7-9; j_call: TRBJ2-1
cdr3_aa: CASSSSGVFPYEQYF; cdr3_nt: TGCGCCAGCAGCTCCTCGGGGGTCTTCCCCTACGAGCAGTACTTC; clone_size: few; d_call: .; v_call: TRBV5-1; j_call: TRBJ2-7
cdr3_aa: CASSLGTGLWEQYF; cdr3_nt: TGCGCCAGCAGCTTGGGGACAGGGTTGTGGGAGCAGTACTTC; clone_size: few; d_call: TRBD1; v_call: TRBV5-1; j_call: TRBJ2-7
cdr3_aa: CASSVMGGRTDTQYF; cdr3_nt: TGTGCCAGCAGCGTAATGGGGGGGCGCACAGATACGCAGTATTTT; clone_size: .; d_call: .; v_call: TRBV9; j_call: TRBJ2-3
cdr3_aa: CASSQRGTVNTEAFF; cdr3_nt: TGTGCCAGCAGCCAAAGGGGGACGGTGAACACTGAAGCTTTCTTT; clone_size: .; d_call: .; v_call: TRBV16; j_call: TRBJ1-1
cdr3_aa: CASSPGSSYNEQFF; cdr3_nt: TGTGCCAGCAGCCCGGGGAGCTCCTACAATGAGCAGTTCTTC; clone_size: .; d_call: .; v_call: TRBV5-8; j_call: TRBJ2-1